These 3 T cell receptor beta chains share one sample of origin, sequenced in a study of OX40 agonist ivuxolimab in advanced cancers. The data were produced by immunoSEQ multiplex PCR, yet TCRdb's version contains in-frame clones alone and is incomplete. The repertoire holds more than 10,000 clones, with roughly 84% as singletons. Material: CD4+ or CD8+ T cells sorted from blood, obtained in a trial of the OX40 agonist ivuxolimab. Receptors were obtained from an adult with an advanced solid tumor such as melanoma, head and neck, liver or kidney cancer.

The genes are TRBV15 and TRBJ2-7, with 11 bases identical to TRBD1. Germline values: CDR1 LNHNV, CDR2 YYDKDF (reference sequence). Germline trimming cut 0 bases from V and 7 bases from J; bases unmatched to any gene: 8. This CDR3 has 16 residues. The CDR3: CATSRDAGTGGDEQYF. CDR3 coding DNA: TGTGCCACCAGCAGAGATGCCGGGACAGGGGGGGATGAGCAGTACTTC.

The chain employs TRBV7-9 and TRBJ2-7; no firm D call. Deletions cut 1 base from V and 4 bases from J, with 14 bases between. From germline, CDR1 is SEHNR and CDR2 FQNEAQ (reference sequence). The CDR3 has 15 residues. This CDR3 is CASSLDGGMDYEQYF. The CDR3 DNA sequence: TGTGCCAGCAGCTTAGACGGTGGCATGGATTACGAGCAGTACTTC.

The rearrangement links TRBV5-1 to TRBJ2-1; 7 bases are a match to TRBD2. CDR1 is SGHRS and CDR2 is YFSETQ in the germline V gene. The CDR3 is 14 residues long. Trimming took 3 bases from V and 8 from J; bases not matched to a gene: 8. The CDR3 protein is CASSWVGGNYEQFF. Here the CDR3 DNA reads TGCGCCAGCAGCTGGGTGGGAGGGAACTATGAGCAGTTCTTC.